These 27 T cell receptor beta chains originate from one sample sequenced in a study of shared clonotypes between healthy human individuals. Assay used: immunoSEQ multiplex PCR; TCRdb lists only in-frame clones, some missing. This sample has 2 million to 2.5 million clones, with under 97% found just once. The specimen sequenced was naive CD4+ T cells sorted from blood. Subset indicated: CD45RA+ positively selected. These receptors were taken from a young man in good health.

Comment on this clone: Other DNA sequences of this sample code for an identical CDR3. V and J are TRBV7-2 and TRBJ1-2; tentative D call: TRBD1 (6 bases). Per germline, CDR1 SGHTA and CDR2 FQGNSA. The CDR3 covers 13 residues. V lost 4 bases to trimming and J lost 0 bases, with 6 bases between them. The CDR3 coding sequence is TGTGCCAGCAGCTACAGGGCTAACTATGGCTACACCTTC. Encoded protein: CASSYRANYGYTF.

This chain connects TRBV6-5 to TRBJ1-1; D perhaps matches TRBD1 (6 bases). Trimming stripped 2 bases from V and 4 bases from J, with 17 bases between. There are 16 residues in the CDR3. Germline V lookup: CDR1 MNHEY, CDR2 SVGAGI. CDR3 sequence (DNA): TGTGCCAGCAGTTACCGGGGGCTGGTTGGGGGCACTGAAGCTTTCTTT. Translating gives CASSYRGLVGGTEAFF.

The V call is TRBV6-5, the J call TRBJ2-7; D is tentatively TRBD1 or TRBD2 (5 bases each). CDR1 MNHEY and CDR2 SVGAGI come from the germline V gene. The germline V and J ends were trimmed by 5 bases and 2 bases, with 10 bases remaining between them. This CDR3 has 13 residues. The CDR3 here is CASSRDGPYEQYF. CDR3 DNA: TGTGCCAGCAGTCGGGACGGCCCCTACGAGCAGTACTTC.

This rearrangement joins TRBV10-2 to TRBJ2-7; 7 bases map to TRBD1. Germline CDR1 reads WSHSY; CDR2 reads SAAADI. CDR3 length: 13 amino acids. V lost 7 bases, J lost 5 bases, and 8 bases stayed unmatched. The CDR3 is CASKGAPVDEQYF. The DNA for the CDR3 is TGCGCCAGCAAGGGGGCCCCGGTCGACGAGCAGTACTTC.

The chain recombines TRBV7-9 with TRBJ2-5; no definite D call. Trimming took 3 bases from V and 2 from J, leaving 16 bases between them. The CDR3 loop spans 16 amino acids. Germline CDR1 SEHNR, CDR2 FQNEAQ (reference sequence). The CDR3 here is CASSFHHSERQETQYF. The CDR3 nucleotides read TGTGCCAGCAGCTTCCATCACAGTGAAAGGCAAGAGACCCAGTACTTC.

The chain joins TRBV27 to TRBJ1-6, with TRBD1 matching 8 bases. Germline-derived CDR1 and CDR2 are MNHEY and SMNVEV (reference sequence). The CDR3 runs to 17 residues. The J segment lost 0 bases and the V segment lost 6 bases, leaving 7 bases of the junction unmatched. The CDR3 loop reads CASSPTGASSYNSPLHF. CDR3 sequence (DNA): TGTGCCAGCAGCCCGACAGGGGCCAGCTCCTATAATTCACCCCTCCACTTT.

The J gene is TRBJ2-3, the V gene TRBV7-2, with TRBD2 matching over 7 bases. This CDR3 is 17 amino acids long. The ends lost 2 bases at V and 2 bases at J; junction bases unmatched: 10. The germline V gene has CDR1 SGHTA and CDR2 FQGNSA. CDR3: CASSLMRLAVNTDTQYF. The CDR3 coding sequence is TGTGCCAGCAGCTTAATGAGGCTAGCGGTTAACACAGATACGCAGTATTTT.

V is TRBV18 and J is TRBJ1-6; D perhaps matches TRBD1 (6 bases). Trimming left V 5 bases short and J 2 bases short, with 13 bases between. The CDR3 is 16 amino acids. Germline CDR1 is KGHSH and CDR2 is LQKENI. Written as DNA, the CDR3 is TGTGCCAGCTCAGCGAACAGGGCGACCTATAATTCACCCCTCCACTTT. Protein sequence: CASSANRATYNSPLHF.

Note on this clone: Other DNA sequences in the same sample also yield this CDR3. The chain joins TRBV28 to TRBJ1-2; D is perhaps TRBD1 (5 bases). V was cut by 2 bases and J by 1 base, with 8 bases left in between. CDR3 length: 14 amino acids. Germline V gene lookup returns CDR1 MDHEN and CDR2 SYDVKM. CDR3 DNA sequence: TGTGCCAGCAGTTTAAGGGACCTTAACTATGGCTACACCTTC. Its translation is CASSLRDLNYGYTF.

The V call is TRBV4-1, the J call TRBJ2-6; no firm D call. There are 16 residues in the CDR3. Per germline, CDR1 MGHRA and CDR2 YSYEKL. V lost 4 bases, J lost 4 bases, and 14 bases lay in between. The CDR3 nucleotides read TGCGCCAGCAGCCCCCTTTCTGGTTCCGGGGCCAACGTCCTGACTTTC. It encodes CASSPLSGSGANVLTF.

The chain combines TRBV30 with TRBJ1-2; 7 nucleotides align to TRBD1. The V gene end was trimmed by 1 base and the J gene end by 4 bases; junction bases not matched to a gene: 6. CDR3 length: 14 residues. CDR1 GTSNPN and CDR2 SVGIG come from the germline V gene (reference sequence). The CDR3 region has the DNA TGTGCCTGGAGTGGGGCAGGGGGTCCCTATGGCTACACCTTC. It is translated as CAWSGAGGPYGYTF.

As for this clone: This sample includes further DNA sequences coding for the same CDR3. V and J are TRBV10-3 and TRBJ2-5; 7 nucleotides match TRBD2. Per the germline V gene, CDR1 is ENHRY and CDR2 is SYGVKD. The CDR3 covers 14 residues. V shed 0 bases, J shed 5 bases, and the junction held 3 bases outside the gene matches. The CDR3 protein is CAISESRGGETQYF. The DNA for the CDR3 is TGTGCCATCAGTGAGTCGAGGGGAGGGGAGACCCAGTACTTC.

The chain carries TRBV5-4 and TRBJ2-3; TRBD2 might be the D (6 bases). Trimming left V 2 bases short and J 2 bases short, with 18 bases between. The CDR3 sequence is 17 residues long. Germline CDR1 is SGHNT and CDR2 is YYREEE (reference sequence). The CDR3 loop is CASSFQALADVTDTQYF. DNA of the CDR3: TGTGCCAGCAGCTTTCAGGCCTTAGCGGATGTCACAGATACGCAGTATTTT.

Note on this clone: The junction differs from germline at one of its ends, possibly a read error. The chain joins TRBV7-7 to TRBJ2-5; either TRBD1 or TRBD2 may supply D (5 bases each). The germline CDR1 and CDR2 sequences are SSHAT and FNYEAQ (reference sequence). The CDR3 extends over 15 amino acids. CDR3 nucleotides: TGTGCTAGCAGACCCGAGGGGTTGCAACAAGAGACCCAGTACTTC. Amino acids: CASRPEGLQQETQYF.

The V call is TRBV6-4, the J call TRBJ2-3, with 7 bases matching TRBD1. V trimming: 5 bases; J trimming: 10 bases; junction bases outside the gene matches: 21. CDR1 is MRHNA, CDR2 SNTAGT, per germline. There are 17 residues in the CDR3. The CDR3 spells CASSYGPTGNLPGPQYF. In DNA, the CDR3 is TGTGCCAGCAGTTATGGGCCGACAGGGAACCTCCCAGGGCCGCAGTATTTT.

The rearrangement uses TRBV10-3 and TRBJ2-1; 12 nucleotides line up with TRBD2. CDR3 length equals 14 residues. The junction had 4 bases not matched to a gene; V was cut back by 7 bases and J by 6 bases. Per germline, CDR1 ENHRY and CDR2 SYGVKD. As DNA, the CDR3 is TGTGCCATCAAACCGGGACTAGCGGGCAATGAGCAGTTCTTC. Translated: CAIKPGLAGNEQFF.

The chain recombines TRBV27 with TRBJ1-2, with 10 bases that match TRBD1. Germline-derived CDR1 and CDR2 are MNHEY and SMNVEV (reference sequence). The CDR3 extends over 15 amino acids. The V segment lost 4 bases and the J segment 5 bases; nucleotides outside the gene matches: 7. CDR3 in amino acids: CASSSRGTGVYGYTF. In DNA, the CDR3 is TGTGCCAGCAGTTCCCGTGGGACAGGGGTATATGGCTACACCTTC.

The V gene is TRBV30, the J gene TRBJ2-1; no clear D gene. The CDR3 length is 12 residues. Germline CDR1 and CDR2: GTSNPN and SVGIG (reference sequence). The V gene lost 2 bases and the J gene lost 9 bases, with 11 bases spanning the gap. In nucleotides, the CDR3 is TGTGCCTGGAGTTGGGTTTGGGGTGAGCAGTTCTTC. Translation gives CAWSWVWGEQFF. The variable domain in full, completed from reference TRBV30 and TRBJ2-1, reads SQTIHQWPATLVQPVGSPLSLECTVEGTSNPNLYWYRQAAGRGLQLLFYSVGIGQISSEVPQNLSASRPQDRQFILSSKKLLLSDSGFYLCAWSWVWGEQFFGPGTRLTVL.

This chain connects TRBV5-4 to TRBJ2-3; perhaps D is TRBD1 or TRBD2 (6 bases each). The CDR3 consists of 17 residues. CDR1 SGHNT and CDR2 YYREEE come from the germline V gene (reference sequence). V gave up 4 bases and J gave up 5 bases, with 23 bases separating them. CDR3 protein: CASSLDRRGAKIDTQYF. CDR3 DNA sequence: TGTGCCAGCAGCCTTGACCGGAGGGGGGCCAAAATAGATACGCAGTATTTT.

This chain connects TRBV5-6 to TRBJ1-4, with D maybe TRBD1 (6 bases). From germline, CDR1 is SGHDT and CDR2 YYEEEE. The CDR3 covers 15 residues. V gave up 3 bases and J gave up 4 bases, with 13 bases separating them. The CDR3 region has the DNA TGTGCCAGCAGCTCCAGGTACAGGGTTAATGAAAAACTGTTTTTT. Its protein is CASSSRYRVNEKLFF.

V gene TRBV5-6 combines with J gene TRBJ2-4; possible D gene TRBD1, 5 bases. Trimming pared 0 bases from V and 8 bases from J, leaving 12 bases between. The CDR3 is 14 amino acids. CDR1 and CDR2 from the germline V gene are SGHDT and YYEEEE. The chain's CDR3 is CASSLEGSWDIQYF. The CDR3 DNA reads TGTGCCAGCAGCTTGGAGGGGTCCTGGGACATTCAGTACTTC.

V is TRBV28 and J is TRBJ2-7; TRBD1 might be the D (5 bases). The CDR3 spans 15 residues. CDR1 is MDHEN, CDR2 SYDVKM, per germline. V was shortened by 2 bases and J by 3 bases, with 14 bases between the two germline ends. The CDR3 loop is CASSLRAGSSYEQYF. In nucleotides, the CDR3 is TGTGCCAGCAGTTTAAGGGCAGGGTCCAGCTACGAGCAGTACTTC.

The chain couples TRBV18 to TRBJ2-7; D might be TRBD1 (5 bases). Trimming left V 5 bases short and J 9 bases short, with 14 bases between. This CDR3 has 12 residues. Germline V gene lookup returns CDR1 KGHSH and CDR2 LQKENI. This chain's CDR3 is CASSKTDLMQYF. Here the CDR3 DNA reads TGTGCCAGCTCAAAGACAGACCTGATGCAGTACTTC.

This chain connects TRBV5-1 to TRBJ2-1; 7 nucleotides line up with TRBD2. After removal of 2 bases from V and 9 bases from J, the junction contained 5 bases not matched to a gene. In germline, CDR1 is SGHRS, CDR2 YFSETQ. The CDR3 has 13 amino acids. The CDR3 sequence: CASSFPGGPEQFF. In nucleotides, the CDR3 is TGCGCCAGCAGCTTCCCGGGGGGTCCTGAGCAGTTCTTC.

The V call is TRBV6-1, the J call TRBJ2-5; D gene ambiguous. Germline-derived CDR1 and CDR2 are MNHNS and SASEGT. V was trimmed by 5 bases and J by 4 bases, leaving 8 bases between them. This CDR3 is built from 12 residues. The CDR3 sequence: CASSLKGETQYF. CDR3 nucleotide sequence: TGTGCCAGCAGTTTAAAGGGAGAGACCCAGTACTTC.

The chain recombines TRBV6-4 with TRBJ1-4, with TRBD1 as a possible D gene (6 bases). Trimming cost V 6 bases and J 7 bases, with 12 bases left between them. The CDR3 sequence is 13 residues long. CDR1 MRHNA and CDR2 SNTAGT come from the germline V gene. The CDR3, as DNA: TGTGCCAGCAGGAACAGGGAAATTGAAAAACTGTTTTTT. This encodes CASRNREIEKLFF.

CDR3 loop: CASTDTDTQYF. In DNA form, the CDR3 reads TGTGCCAGCACCGACACAGATACGCAGTATTTT. The chain carries TRBV2 and TRBJ2-3; D remains unclear. This CDR3 region has 11 residues. CDR1 SNHLY and CDR2 FYNNEI come from the germline V gene. V lost 7 bases, J lost 2 bases, and 4 bases lay in between.